This T cell receptor (beta chain) was profiled in a study of blood T cells in healthy people across ages. CDR3 length: 14 amino acids. V lost 2 bases, J lost 6 bases, and 7 bases stayed unmatched. From germline, CDR1 is SGHTA and CDR2 FQGNSA. The second PCR ran roughly 6 to 11 cycles with a sample-barcoded 5' primer and J-beta primers. Each CDR3 protein gets one entry after TCRdb re-called the 5' RACE reads with MiXCR. In the table there are 600,000 to 650,000 distinct CDR3 sequences, about 54% of which are singletons. This chain links TRBV7-2 with TRBJ2-7, with TRBD1 identical over 7 bases. The sample taken for sequencing was blood. The receptor comes from a man in his sixties in good health. The DNA for the CDR3 is TGTGCCAGCAGCTTAAACAGGGGCCCCTCCGAGCAGTACTTC. It yields the protein CASSLNRGPSEQYF.